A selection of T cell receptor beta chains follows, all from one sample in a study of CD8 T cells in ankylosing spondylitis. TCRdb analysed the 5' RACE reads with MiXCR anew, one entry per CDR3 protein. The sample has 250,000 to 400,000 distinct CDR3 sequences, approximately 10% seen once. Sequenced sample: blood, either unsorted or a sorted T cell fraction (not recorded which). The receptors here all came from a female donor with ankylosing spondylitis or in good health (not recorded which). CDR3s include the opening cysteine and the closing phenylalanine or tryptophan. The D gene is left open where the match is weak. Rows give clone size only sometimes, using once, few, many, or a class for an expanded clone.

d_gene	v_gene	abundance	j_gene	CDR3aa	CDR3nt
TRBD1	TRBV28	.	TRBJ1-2	CASSSGTGGGYTF	TGTGCCAGCAGTTCAGGGACAGGGGGTGGCTACACCTTC
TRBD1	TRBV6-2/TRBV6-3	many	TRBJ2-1	CAISVRDRGSSSYNEQFF	TGTGCCATCTCGGTACGGGACAGGGGGTCGAGCTCCTACAATGAGCAGTTCTTC
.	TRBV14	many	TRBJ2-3	CASSQDKWATDTQYF	TGTGCCAGCAGCCAAGATAAGTGGGCCACAGATACGCAGTATTTT
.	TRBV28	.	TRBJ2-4	CASRSPMGNIQYF	TGTGCCAGCAGATCCCCGATGGGGAACATTCAGTACTTC
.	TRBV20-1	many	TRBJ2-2	CSARELGDTGELFF	TGCAGTGCTAGAGAACTAGGGGACACCGGGGAGCTGTTTTTT
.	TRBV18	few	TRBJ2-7	CASATVSYEQYF	TGTGCCAGCGCGACAGTCTCCTACGAGCAGTACTTC
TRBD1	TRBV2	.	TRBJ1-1	CASTKTGGITEAFF	TGTGCCAGCACTAAGACAGGGGGCATCACTGAAGCTTTCTTT
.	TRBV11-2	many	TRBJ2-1	CASSLVGSGVMVQFF	TGTGCCAGCAGCTTAGTGGGGTCGGGGGTGATGGTGCAGTTCTTC
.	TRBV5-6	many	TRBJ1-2	CASSLIGVSYGYTF	TGTGCCAGCAGCTTGATCGGGGTTTCCTATGGCTACACCTTC
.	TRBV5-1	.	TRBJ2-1	CASSFLGLQYNEQFF	TGCGCCAGCAGCTTCCTGGGCCTCCAGTACAATGAGCAGTTCTTC
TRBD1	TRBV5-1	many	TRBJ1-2	CASSQAQGARGYTF	TGCGCCAGCAGCCAGGCACAGGGGGCTCGGGGCTACACCTTC
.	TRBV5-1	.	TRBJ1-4	CASSLGDTRSREKLFF	TGCGCCAGCAGCTTGGGGGACACTCGCTCTCGGGAAAAACTGTTTTTT
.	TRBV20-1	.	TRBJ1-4	CSAAGGGVEKLFF	TGCAGTGCCGCGGGAGGGGGTGTTGAAAAACTGTTTTTT
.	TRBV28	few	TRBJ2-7	CASSLPPSSSYEQYF	TGTGCCAGCAGTTTACCCCCATCGAGCTCCTACGAGCAGTACTTC
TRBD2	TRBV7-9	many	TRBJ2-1	CASSLSGILFNEQFF	TGTGCCAGCAGCTTAAGCGGGATATTATTCAATGAGCAGTTCTTC
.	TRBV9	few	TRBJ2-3	CASSVGSIPGDTQYF	TGTGCCAGCAGCGTAGGTAGCATTCCCGGGGATACGCAGTATTTT
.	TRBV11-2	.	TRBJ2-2	CASSLDQITGELFF	TGTGCCAGCAGCTTAGATCAAATCACCGGGGAGCTGTTTTTT
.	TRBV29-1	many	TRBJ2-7	CSVDITGLSYEQYF	TGCAGCGTTGACATAACGGGGCTTTCGTACGAGCAGTACTTC
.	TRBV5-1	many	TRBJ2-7	CASSLFLEGEQYF	TGCGCCAGCAGCTTGTTCCTCGAAGGCGAGCAGTACTTC
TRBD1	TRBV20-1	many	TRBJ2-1	CSARDRDRVYNEQFF	TGCAGTGCTAGAGATAGGGACAGGGTCTACAATGAGCAGTTCTTC
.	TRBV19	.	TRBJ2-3	CASSPVRPGHRRIGLTQYF	TGTGCCAGTAGTCCCGTGAGACCCGGACACCGGAGGATCGGCTTAACGCAGTATTTT
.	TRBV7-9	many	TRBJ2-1	CASGGTSYNEQFF	TGTGCCAGCGGGGGTACCTCCTACAATGAGCAGTTCTTC
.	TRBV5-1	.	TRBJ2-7	CASKRIDEGVTYEQYF	TGCGCCAGCAAACGGATTGACGAGGGGGTCACCTACGAGCAGTACTTC